The clone carrying this TCR beta chain was recorded at least ten times. The data were taken from a study of T-cell reconstitution after alpha-beta-depleted transplantation in children. This sample's TCRbeta library carried unique molecular identifier barcodes. In TCRdb, the PCR reads were re-called with MiXCR into one record per CDR3 protein. Of 440,000 or so distinct CDR3 sequences in the sample, around 9.9% were seen once. Germline V CDR1 and CDR2: SGHRS, YFSETQ. Unmatched junction bases numbered 5, after V lost 0 bases and J lost 0 bases. This CDR3 region has 16 residues. V is TRBV5-1 and J is TRBJ1-1; 7 nucleotides match TRBD1. The sequence was obtained from a human donor who donated a stem cell graft to a child with acute myeloid leukemia. Sample: PBMCs from the stem cell graft donor, taken from the stem cell graft. The CDR3 region has the DNA TGCGCCAGCAGCTTGGAAACGGGACAGCTGAACACTGAAGCTTTCTTT. Its translation: CASSLETGQLNTEAFF.